This is a list of T cell receptor beta chains from one sample in a study of immune characterization of retroperitoneal liposarcoma. TCRdb passed the PCR reads through MiXCR, listing each CDR3 protein once. The sample lists approximately 9,300 distinct CDR3 sequences, around 35% occurring once. The sample taken for sequencing was tumor tissue. The receptors derive from a male donor with retroperitoneal liposarcoma. CDR3s include the opening cysteine and the closing phenylalanine or tryptophan. D genes are given only for firm matches. Size is omitted from some rows. Given values are once, few, many or a class for expanded clones.

CDR3 protein: CASSLESGVGETQYF
CDR3 DNA: TGTGCCAGCAGTTTAGAATCGGGGGTGGGAGAGACCCAGTACTTC
V gene: TRBV27
J gene: TRBJ2-5
clone size: once
D gene: -

CDR3 protein: CASSRTSGAYNEQYF
CDR3 DNA: TGTGCCAGCAGCCGGACTAGCGGCGCCTACAATGAGCAGTACTTC
V gene: TRBV7-2
J gene: TRBJ2-7
clone size: many
D gene: TRBD2

CDR3 protein: CASGGRQGIREQFF
CDR3 DNA: TGTGCCAGTGGTGGCAGACAGGGGATTCGCGAGCAGTTCTTC
V gene: TRBV12-3/TRBV12-4
J gene: TRBJ2-1
clone size: -
D gene: TRBD1

CDR3 protein: CASSARPLMGKETQFF
CDR3 DNA: TGTGCCAGCAGCGCCCGGCCGCTTATGGGGAAAGAGACCCAGTTCTTC
V gene: TRBV11-3
J gene: TRBJ2-1
clone size: many
D gene: -

CDR3 protein: CASSAGQIKETQFF
CDR3 DNA: TGTGCCAGCAGTGCGGGACAGATAAAAGAGACCCAGTTCTTC
V gene: TRBV6-1
J gene: TRBJ2-1
clone size: few
D gene: TRBD1

CDR3 protein: CASSEFGGRSILAKNIQYF
CDR3 DNA: TGTGCCAGCAGTGAATTCGGCGGGAGGTCAATCTTAGCCAAAAACATTCAGTACTTC
V gene: TRBV6-1
J gene: TRBJ2-4
clone size: many
D gene: TRBD2

CDR3 protein: CASSLGAGIHEQYF
CDR3 DNA: TGTGCCAGCAGCTTAGGGGCAGGTATCCACGAGCAGTACTTC
V gene: TRBV7-8
J gene: TRBJ2-7
clone size: many
D gene: -

CDR3 protein: CASSYGTGIQETQFF
CDR3 DNA: TGTGCCAGCAGTTACGGGACAGGGATACAAGAGACCCAGTTCTTC
V gene: TRBV6-5
J gene: TRBJ2-1
clone size: -
D gene: TRBD1

CDR3 protein: CASSFGLAAGGETQFF
CDR3 DNA: TGTGCCAGCAGTTTCGGACTAGCGGCGGGCGGCGAGACCCAGTTCTTC
V gene: TRBV7-2
J gene: TRBJ2-1
clone size: many
D gene: TRBD2

CDR3 protein: CASSPPVSVNTGELFF
CDR3 DNA: TGTGCCAGCAGCCCCCCGGTGTCAGTCAACACCGGGGAGCTGTTTTTT
V gene: TRBV6-1
J gene: TRBJ2-2
clone size: medium-sized
D gene: -

CDR3 protein: CASSTGGLSYEQYF
CDR3 DNA: TGTGCCAGCAGTACAGGGGGTTTGAGCTACGAGCAGTACTTC
V gene: TRBV7-6
J gene: TRBJ2-7
clone size: many
D gene: TRBD1

CDR3 protein: CASKNGIFSQYF
CDR3 DNA: TGTGCCAGCAAGAACGGAATCTTTTCTCAGTACTTC
V gene: TRBV6-1
J gene: TRBJ2-7
clone size: few
D gene: -

CDR3 protein: CASSKLAGEQFF
CDR3 DNA: TGTGCCAGCAGTAAACTAGCGGGGGAGCAGTTCTTC
V gene: TRBV27
J gene: TRBJ2-1
clone size: many
D gene: TRBD2

CDR3 protein: CASRDWSSGRASYEQYF
CDR3 DNA: TGTGCCAGCAGGGATTGGTCTAGCGGGAGGGCATCCTACGAGCAGTACTTC
V gene: TRBV6-8
J gene: TRBJ2-7
clone size: -
D gene: TRBD2

CDR3 protein: CASSLSGLAREVDNEQYF
CDR3 DNA: TGTGCCAGCAGTTTATCCGGACTAGCGAGAGAGGTGGACAATGAGCAGTACTTC
V gene: TRBV27
J gene: TRBJ2-5
clone size: few
D gene: TRBD2

CDR3 protein: CASSGDLSSYNEQFF
CDR3 DNA: TGTGCCAGCAGTGGTGACTTGAGCTCCTACAATGAGCAGTTCTTC
V gene: TRBV6-1
J gene: TRBJ2-1
clone size: -
D gene: -

CDR3 protein: CASSGLAGVHEQYF
CDR3 DNA: TGTGCCAGCAGTGGGCTAGCGGGAGTACATGAGCAGTACTTC
V gene: TRBV6-1
J gene: TRBJ2-7
clone size: medium-sized
D gene: TRBD2

CDR3 protein: CATGLAGYEQFF
CDR3 DNA: TGTGCCACGGGACTAGCGGGATATGAGCAGTTCTTC
V gene: TRBV24-1
J gene: TRBJ2-1
clone size: few
D gene: TRBD2